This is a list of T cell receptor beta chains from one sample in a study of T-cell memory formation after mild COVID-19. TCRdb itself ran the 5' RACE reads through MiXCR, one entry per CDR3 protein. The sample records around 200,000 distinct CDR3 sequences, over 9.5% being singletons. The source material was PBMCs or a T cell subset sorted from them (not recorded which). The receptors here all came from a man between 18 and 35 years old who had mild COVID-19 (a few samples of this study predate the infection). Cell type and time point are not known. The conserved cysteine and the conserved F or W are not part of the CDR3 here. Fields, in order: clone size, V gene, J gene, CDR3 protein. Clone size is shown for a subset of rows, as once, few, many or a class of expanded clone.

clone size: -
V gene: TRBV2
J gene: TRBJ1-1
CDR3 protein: ASSEIPGNTEAF

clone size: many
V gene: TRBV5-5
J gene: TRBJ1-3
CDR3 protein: ASSRREAGNTIY

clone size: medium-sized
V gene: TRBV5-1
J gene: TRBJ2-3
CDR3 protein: ASSLVASGTDTQY

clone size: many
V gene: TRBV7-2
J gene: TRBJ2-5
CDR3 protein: ASSNPVGAGETQY

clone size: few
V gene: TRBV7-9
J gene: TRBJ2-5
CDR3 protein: ASLRQGETQY

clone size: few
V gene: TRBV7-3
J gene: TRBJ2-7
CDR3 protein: ASSSGTSGTHH

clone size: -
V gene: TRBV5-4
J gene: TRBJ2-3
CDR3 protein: ASSLGGARTDTQY

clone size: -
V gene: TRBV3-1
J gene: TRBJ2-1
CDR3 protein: ASSQGLAGANEQF

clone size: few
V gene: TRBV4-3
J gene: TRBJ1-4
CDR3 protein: ASSQVATGGSEKLF

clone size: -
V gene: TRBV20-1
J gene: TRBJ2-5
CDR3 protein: SARGHQGAGETQY

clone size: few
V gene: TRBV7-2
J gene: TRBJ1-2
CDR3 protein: ASSSTTGNYGYT

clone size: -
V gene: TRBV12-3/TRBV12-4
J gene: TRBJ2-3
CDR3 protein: ASSYRGATDTQY

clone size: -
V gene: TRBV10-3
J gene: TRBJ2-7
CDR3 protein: AISESPATFYEQY

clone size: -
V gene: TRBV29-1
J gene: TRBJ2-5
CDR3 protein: SVDQGAETQY

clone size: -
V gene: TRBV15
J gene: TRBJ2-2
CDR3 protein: ATSRTGNTGELF

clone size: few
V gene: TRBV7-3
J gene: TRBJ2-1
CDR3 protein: ASRIAGGDNEQF

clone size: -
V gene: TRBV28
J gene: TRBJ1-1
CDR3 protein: ATFLSGAF

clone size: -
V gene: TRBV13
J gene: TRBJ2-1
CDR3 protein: ASSRDRGIDEQF

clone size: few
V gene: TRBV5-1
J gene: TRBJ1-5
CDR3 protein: ASSAEPNQPQH

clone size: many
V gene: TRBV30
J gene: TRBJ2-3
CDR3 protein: AWSVQGADTQY

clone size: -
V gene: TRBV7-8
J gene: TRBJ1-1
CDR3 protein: ASSLSQGFPTEAF

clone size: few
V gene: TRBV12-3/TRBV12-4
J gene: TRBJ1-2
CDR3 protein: ASSVGKGQDGYT

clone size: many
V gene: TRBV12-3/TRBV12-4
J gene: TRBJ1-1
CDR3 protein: ASTQSVVPNTEAF

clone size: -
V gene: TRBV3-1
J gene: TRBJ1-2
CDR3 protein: ASSRGPHGYT

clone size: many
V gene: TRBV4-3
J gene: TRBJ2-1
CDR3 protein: ASSRQGPGNEQF

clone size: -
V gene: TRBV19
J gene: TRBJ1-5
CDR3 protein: ASSIRLDQPQH

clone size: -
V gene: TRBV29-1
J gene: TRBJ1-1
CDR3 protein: SVQGGGTEAF

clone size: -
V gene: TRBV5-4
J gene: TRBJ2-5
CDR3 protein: ASSLGTIKETQY

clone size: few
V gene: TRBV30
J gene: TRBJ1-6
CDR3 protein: AWEEPYNSPLH

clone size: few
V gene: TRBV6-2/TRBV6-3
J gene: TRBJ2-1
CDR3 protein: ASPYNEQF

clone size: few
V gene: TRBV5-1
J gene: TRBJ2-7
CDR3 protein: ASSLVGVSSYEQY

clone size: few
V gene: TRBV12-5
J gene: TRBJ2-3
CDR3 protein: ASGLVVTGGGDLDTQY

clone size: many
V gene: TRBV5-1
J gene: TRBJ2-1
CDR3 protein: ASSKNPGQGINEQF

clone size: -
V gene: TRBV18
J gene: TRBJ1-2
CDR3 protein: ASSPGQGSDGYT

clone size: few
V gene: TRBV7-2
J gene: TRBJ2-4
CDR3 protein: ASSFGGTSGDKNIQY

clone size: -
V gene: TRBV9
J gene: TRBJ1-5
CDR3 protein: ASSAQGQLNQPQH

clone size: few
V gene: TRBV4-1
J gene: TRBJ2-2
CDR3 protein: ASSPGMYAKERDGELF

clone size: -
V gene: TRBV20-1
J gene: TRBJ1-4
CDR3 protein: SAPRVWDEKLF

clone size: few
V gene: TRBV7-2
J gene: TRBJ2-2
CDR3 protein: ASSPLVGELF

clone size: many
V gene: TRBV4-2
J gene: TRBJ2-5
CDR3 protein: ASSQARGGQETQY

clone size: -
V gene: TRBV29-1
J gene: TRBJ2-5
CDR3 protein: SVVAGLQETQY

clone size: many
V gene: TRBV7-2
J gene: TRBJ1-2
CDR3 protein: ASSLAPGAVGYT

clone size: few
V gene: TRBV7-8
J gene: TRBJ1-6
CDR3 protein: ASSLRVATNSPLH

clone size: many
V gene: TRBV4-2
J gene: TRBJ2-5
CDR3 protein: ASSRPPGLANETQY

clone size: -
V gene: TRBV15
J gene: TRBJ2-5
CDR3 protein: ATSRVEETQY

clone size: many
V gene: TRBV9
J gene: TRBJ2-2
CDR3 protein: ASSSRATGELF

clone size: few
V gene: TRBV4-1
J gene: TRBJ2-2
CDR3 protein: ASSQINPGGELF

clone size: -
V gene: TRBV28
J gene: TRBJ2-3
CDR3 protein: ASTSGGRADTQY

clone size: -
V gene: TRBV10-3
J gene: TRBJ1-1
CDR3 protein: AISEPQRNTEAF

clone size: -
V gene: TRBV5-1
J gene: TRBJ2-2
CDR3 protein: ASSQGQGSTGELF

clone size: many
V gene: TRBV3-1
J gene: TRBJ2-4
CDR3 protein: ASASGGKNIQY

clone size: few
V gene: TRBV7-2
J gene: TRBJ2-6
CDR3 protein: ASSLVALAGGPGGANVLT

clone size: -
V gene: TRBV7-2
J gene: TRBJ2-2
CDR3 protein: ASSLWATRNTGELF